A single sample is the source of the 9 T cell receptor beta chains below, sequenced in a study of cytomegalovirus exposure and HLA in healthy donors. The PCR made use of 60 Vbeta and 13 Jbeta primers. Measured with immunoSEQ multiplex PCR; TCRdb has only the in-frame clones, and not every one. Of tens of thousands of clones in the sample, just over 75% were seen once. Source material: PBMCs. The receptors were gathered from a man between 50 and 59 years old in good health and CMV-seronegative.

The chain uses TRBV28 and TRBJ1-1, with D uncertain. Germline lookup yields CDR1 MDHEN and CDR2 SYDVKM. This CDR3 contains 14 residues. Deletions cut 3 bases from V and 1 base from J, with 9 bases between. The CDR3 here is CASSFLPRNTEAFF. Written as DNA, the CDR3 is TGTGCCAGCAGTTTCTTGCCGAGGAACACTGAAGCTTTCTTT.

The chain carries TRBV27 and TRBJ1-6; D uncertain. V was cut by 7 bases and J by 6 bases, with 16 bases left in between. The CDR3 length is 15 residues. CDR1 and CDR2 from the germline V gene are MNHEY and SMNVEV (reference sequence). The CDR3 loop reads CASNPRGMGNSPLHF. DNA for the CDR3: TGTGCCAGCAACCCCCGGGGAATGGGTAATTCACCCCTCCACTTT.

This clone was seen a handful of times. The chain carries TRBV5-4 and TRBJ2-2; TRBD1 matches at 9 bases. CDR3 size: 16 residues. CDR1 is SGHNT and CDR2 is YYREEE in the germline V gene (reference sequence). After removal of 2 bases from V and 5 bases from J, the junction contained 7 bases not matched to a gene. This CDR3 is CASSLSGTGKTGELFF. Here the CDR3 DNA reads TGTGCCAGCAGCTTATCCGGGACAGGGAAGACCGGGGAGCTGTTTTTT.

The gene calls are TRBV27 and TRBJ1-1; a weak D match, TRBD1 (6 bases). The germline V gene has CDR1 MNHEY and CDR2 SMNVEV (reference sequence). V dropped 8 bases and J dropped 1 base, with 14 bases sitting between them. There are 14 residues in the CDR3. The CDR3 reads CASSLGGPNTEAFF. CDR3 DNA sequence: TGTGCCAGCTCCCTGGGGGGGCCGAACACTGAAGCTTTCTTT.

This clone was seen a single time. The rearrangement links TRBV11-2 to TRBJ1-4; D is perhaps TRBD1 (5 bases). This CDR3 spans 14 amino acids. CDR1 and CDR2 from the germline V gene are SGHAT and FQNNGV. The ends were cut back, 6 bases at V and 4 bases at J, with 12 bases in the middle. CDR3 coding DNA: TGTGCCAGCAGGCGGGGCCAGCTTAATGAAAAACTGTTTTTT. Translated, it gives CASRRGQLNEKLFF.

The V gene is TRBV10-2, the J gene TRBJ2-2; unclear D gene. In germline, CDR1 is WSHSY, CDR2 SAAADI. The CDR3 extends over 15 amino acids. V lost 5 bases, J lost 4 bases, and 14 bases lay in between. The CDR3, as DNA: TGCGCCAGCAGTAAAAGTCTAGGCCTCACCGGGGAGCTGTTTTTT. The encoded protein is CASSKSLGLTGELFF.

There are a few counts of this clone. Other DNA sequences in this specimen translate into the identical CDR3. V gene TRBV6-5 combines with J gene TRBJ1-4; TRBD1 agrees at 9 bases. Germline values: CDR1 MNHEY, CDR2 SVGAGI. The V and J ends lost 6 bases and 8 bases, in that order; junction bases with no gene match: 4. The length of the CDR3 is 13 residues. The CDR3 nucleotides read TGTGCCAGCAGGGGGACAGGGAGCGAAAAACTGTTTTTT. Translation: CASRGTGSEKLFF.

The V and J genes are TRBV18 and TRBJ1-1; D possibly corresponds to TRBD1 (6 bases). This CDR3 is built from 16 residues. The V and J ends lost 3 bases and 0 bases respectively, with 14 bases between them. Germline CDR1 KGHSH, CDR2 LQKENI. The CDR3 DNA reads TGTGCCAGCTCACCGTACAGGGAGGGCGTGAACACTGAAGCTTTCTTT. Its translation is CASSPYREGVNTEAFF.

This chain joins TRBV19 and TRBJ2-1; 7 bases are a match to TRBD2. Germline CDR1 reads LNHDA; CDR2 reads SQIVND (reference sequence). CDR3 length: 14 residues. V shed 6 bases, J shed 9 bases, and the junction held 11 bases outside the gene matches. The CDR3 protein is CASSQTSSRTEQFF. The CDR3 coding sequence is TGTGCCAGTAGCCAGACTAGCTCGAGGACTGAGCAGTTCTTC.